In its sample, the clone carrying this T cell receptor beta chain was seen many times. After removal of 4 bases from V and 5 bases from J, the junction contained 5 bases not matched to a gene. Looked up from germline, CDR1 is DFQATT and CDR2 is SNEGSKA (reference sequence). CDR3 size: 14 residues. The data belong to a study of T cells after yellow fever vaccination. TCRdb re-derived calls from the 5' RACE reads in MiXCR, one entry per CDR3 protein. The repertoire holds under 250,000 distinct CDR3 sequences, with about 7.1% as singletons. This TCR was sampled from a man aged 30 to 39 who received the YFV17D yellow fever vaccine. V usage is TRBV20-1 and J usage is TRBJ2-2; TRBD1 aligns across 9 bases. Sequencing used CD4+ T cells sorted from PBMCs, obtained 15 days after the yellow fever booster vaccination. The CDR3, as DNA: TGCAGTGCTATACAGGGGGCATCAACCGGGGAGCTGTTTTTT. It is translated as CSAIQGASTGELFF.